This TCR beta chain was sequenced during a study of blood T cell repertoires in COVID-19. In the study overall: Samples came from the United States, Italy and Spain, spanning acute and convalescent COVID-19. Nucleic acid was either cDNA or gDNA, and it came from T cells, B-cell-depleted T cells, or PBMCs.

Seattle's enrolled individuals joined amid active infection and were then monitored longitudinally. Losses at the gene ends were 4 bases for V and 6 bases for J; bases not matched to a gene: 3. Germline V CDR1 and CDR2: SGDLS, YYNGEE. CDR3 length equals 12 residues. Concerning this clone itself: This clone may be a read error of a much larger clone one base away.

Using immunoSEQ multiplex PCR, the repertoire was profiled, and TCRdb retains in-frame clones only, with some absent. The sample lists about 300,000 clones, about 81% occurring once. The sequence was obtained from a human donor with COVID-19, enrolled during active disease. The donor label of this sample is uncertain. Sequences were obtained from peripheral blood. The chain joins TRBV9 to TRBJ2-7; 8 nucleotides match TRBD1. CDR3 DNA: TGTGCCAGCAGCTTACAGGGGGGCGAGCAGTACTTC. Its translation: CASSLQGGEQYF.